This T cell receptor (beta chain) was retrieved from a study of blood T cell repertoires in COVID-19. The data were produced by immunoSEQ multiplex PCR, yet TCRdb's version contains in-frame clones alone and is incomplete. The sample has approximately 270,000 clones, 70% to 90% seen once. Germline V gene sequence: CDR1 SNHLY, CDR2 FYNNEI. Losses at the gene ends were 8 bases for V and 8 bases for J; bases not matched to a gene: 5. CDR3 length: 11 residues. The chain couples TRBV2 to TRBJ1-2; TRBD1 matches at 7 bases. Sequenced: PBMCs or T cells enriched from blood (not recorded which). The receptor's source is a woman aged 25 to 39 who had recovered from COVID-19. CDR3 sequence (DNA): TGTGCCAGCTACAGGGGAGACGGCTACACCTTC. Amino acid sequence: CASYRGDGYTF. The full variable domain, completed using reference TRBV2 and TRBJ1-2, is EPEVTQTPSHQVTQMGQEVILRCVPISNHLYFYWYRQILGQKVEFLVSFYNNEISEKSEIFDDQFSVERPDGSNFTLKIRSTKLEDSAMYFCASYRGDGYTFGSGTRLTVV.